These T cell receptor beta chains were read from a single sample in a study of B cell selection in AIRE deficiency. Measured with immunoSEQ multiplex PCR; TCRdb has only the in-frame clones, and not every one. Here the sample spans approximately 21,000 clones, 94% being singletons. The sample comprised Tregs sorted from PBMCs. These TCRs come from a human donor with AIRE deficiency. The CDR3 runs from the conserved cysteine through the conserved F or W. The D gene is left open where the match is weak. Clone size is stated in some rows and not others, as once, few, many or a class when expanded.

>TRBJ1-2|-|TRBV30|TRBD1
TGTGCCTGGAGTGTACGGGTCGGGGGGGACAGGGTGACTAACTATGGCTACACCTTC
CAWSVRVGGDRVTNYGYTF
>TRBJ2-3|-|TRBV19|-
TGTGCCAGTAGTATCGGGAGCGCGGGGAGGACCACAGATACGCAGTATTTT
CASSIGSAGRTTDTQYF
>TRBJ2-7|-|TRBV6-1|TRBD1
TGTGCCAGCAGTGAATTAGCCGGGACAGGGGCGATCTACGAGCAGTACTTC
CASSELAGTGAIYEQYF
>TRBJ1-2|-|TRBV28|-
TGTGCCAGCAGTTTTAAAGTTCCGGGGGCATTTTATGGCTACACCTTC
CASSFKVPGAFYGYTF
>TRBJ1-5|-|TRBV28|-
TGTGCCAGCAGTCGACAGTATCAGCCCCAGCATTTT
CASSRQYQPQHF
>TRBJ1-3|-|TRBV4-2|-
TGTGCCAGCAGCTTGTTAGGGGTTGGCGGAAACACCATATATTTT
CASSLLGVGGNTIYF
>TRBJ2-5|-|TRBV5-4|TRBD1
TGTGCCAGCAGCTTGGTGGCAGGGGGCTTAGAGACCCAGTACTTC
CASSLVAGGLETQYF
>TRBJ1-4|once|TRBV5-6|-
TGTGCCAGCAGCTCCTTCAGTGAAAAACTGTTTTTT
CASSSFSEKLFF
>TRBJ1-2|-|TRBV6-5|TRBD1
TGTGCCAGCAAACTGACAGGGGATCCTGGCTACACCTTC
CASKLTGDPGYTF
>TRBJ2-2|-|TRBV18|-
TGTGCCAGCTCACCGAGAACCGGGGAGCTGTTTTTT
CASSPRTGELFF
>TRBJ2-7|-|TRBV6-5|-
TGTGCCAGCAGAGCAAGAGTTTCCTACGAGCAGTACTTC
CASRARVSYEQYF
>TRBJ1-4|-|TRBV21-1|-
TGTGCCAGCACCCAGGGGAAAGAAAAACTGTTTTTT
CASTQGKEKLFF
>TRBJ2-6|-|TRBV5-1|TRBD1
TGCGCCAGCAGCTTGACAGGGGGCGCCTCTGGGGCCAACGTCCTGACTTTC
CASSLTGGASGANVLTF
>TRBJ2-2|-|TRBV11-3|-
TGTGCCAGCAGCTTAGATACGACCGGGGAGCTGTTTTTT
CASSLDTTGELFF